The text below deals with one T cell receptor (beta chain). Its specificity is unknown. Every TCR beta cDNA library bore unique molecular identifiers. TCRdb passed the PCR reads through MiXCR, listing each CDR3 protein once. The sample lists hundreds of thousands of distinct CDR3 sequences, roughly 47% occurring once. Trimming cost V 4 bases and J 0 bases; bases outside gene matches: 6. The CDR3 covers 16 residues. From germline, CDR1 is MGHRA and CDR2 YSYEKL. This sample is drawn from a study of post-analysis software for immune sequencing data. General observations from the study: Strong co-clustering by F measure was seen for same-batch samples. Included in a set of about 5 TRBV segments more frequent in patients than controls were TRBV5-6, TRBV5-1 and TRBV20-1.

The origin of this receptor is a girl aged 5-17 years with multiple sclerosis. The sequencing input was blood. The chain joins TRBV4-1 to TRBJ2-7; TRBD2 matches 10 bases. The CDR3 bases are TGCGCCAGCAGCCGCCAGGGACTAGCGAGCTCCTACGAGCAGTACTTC. Translating gives CASSRQGLASSYEQYF.